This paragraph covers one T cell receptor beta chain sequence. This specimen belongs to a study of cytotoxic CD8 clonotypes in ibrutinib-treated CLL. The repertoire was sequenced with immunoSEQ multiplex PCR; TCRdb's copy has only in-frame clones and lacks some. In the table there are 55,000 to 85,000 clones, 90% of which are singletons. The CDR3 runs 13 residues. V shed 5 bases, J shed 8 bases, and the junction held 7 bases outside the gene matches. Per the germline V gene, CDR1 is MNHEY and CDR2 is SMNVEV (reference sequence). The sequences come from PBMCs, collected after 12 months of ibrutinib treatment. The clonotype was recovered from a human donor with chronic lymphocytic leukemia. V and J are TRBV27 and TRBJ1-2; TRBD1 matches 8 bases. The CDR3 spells CASSKTGAVGYTF. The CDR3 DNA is TGTGCCAGCAGTAAGACAGGGGCTGTCGGCTACACCTTC.